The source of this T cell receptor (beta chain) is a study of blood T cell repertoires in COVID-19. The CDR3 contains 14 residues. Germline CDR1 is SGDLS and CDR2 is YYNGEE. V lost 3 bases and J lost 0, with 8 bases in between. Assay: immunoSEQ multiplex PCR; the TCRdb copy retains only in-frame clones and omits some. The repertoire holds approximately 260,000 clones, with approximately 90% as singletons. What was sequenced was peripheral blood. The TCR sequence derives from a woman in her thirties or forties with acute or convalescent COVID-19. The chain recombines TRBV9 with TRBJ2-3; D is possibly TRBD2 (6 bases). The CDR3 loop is CASSAGTSTDTQYF. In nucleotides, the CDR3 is TGTGCCAGCAGCGCGGGGACTAGCACAGATACGCAGTATTTT.